Listed here is a single T cell receptor (beta chain). No antigen is known for it. The PCR contained 60 Vbeta and 13 Jbeta primers. The assay was immunoSEQ multiplex PCR, and TCRdb's table has in-frame clones only and misses some. Of about 150,000 clones listed, over 60% are singletons. This sample was taken from a study of cytomegalovirus exposure and HLA in healthy donors. The study's findings and limits: There were several of the most significant clusters that appeared linked to common viral pathogens in a later analysis. It was reportedly the case that the classifier diagnosed cytomegalovirus status with high specificity and sensitivity. It was shown in a later analysis that HLA-associated TCR beta chains were more clonally expanded than other, equally common chains. Later analysis associated a missense DCLRE1C variant with TCR beta V- and J-gene trimming.

This TCR was sampled from a woman aged 40 to 50 in good health and CMV-seronegative. The sample comprised PBMCs.

The CDR3 region has the DNA TGTGCCAGCAGTACAAACAGGGGCCGGAACTATGGCTACACCTTC. This codes for CASSTNRGRNYGYTF. J is TRBJ1-2 and V is TRBV6-1; TRBD1 matches 7 bases. This CDR3 contains 15 residues. Germline V gene sequence: CDR1 MNHNS, CDR2 SASEGT. J was trimmed by 2 bases and V by 5 bases; bases with no gene match: 8.